The 13 T cell receptor beta chains below were found in one sample sequenced in a study of blood T cell repertoires in COVID-19. TCRdb's copy holds only in-frame clones and misses some; the assay was immunoSEQ multiplex PCR. The table has around 64,000 clones, just over 90% seen once; the top ten hold around 1.5%. The sequenced material came from peripheral blood. The receptor set was obtained from a human donor in a cohort sampled during active COVID-19.

The chain links TRBV15 to TRBJ2-7; a weak D match, TRBD2 (6 bases). Trimming removed 6 bases from V and 0 bases from J, with 12 bases in between. The CDR3 is made up of 14 amino acids. From germline, CDR1 is LNHNV and CDR2 YYDKDF (reference sequence). CDR3 amino acids: CATSPPGASYEQYF. The CDR3 DNA reads TGTGCCACCAGTCCCCCGGGAGCCTCCTACGAGCAGTACTTC. Complete variable domain (other parts from reference TRBV15 and TRBJ2-7): DAMVIQNPRYQVTQFGKPVTLSCSQTLNHNVMYWYQQKSSQAPKLLFHYYDKDFNNEADTPDNFQSRRPNTSFCFLDIRSPGLGDTAMYLCATSPPGASYEQYFGPGTRLTVT.

The chain carries TRBV29-1 and TRBJ1-1; 7 bases align to TRBD1. V shed 8 bases and J 1 base; nucleotides not matched to a gene: 10. CDR1 and CDR2 from the germline V gene are SQVTM and ANQGSEA. The CDR3 has 14 amino acids. In nucleotides, the CDR3 is TGCAGCATACTCTCCGGGACAGCGAACACTGAAGCTTTCTTT. It encodes CSILSGTANTEAFF.

J is TRBJ2-7 and V is TRBV10-3, with D perhaps matching TRBD1 (5 bases). The germline CDR1 and CDR2 sequences are ENHRY and SYGVKD. Trimming removed 6 bases from V and 5 bases from J, with 11 bases in between. The CDR3 is made up of 12 amino acids. CDR3 region: CAIRRQLNEQYF. The CDR3 DNA sequence: TGTGCCATCAGAAGACAGCTTAACGAGCAGTACTTC.

The genes are TRBV7-3 and TRBJ2-5, with D possibly TRBD2 on 6 matching bases. The germline gives CDR1 SGHTA, CDR2 FQGTGA. The CDR3 is made up of 19 amino acids. V was pared by 1 base and J by 4 bases, with 25 bases between. This CDR3 reads CASSLNVGLGGGVLETQYF. Here the CDR3 DNA reads TGTGCCAGCAGCTTAAATGTGGGACTGGGAGGTGGGGTACTAGAGACCCAGTACTTC.

The CDR3 region has the DNA TGTGCCAGCAGCCTCCTCGGGGGGCAGGGCTATGGCTACACCTTC. Its protein product is CASSLLGGQGYGYTF. This chain uses TRBV5-5 with TRBJ1-2; possibly TRBD1 for D (6 bases). The V end lost 4 bases, the J end lost 4 bases, and 17 bases lay between the germline ends. The CDR3 totals 15 residues. Germline-derived CDR1 and CDR2 are SGHKS and YYEKEE (reference sequence).

This sequence joins TRBV28 and TRBJ1-2, with D possibly matching TRBD1 (5 bases). This CDR3 contains 15 residues. CDR1 and CDR2 (germline): MDHEN, SYDVKM. The V end was cut by 3 bases, the J end by 7 bases, with 18 bases between. CDR3 sequence reads: CASSFSPGGTLGYTF. The DNA of the CDR3 is TGTGCCAGCAGTTTTTCCCCCGGTGGGACTCTTGGCTACACCTTC.

The V and J genes are TRBV19 and TRBJ1-1; D uncertain. V shed 7 bases and J shed 0 bases, with 12 bases lying between them. The CDR3 contains 14 residues. CDR1 is LNHDA, CDR2 SQIVND, per germline (reference sequence). In DNA form, the CDR3 reads TGTGCCAGTACCTCGTGGGCCATGAACACTGAAGCTTTCTTT. It specifies CASTSWAMNTEAFF.

V and J are TRBV5-1 and TRBJ2-7; D not certain. Per the germline V gene, CDR1 is SGHRS and CDR2 is YFSETQ. V lost 5 bases to trimming and J lost 2 bases, with 11 bases between them. The CDR3 loop spans 13 amino acids. The DNA for the CDR3 is TGCGCCAGCAGGACTCAAAACACCTACGAGCAGTACTTC. It encodes CASRTQNTYEQYF.

The chain uses TRBV7-9 and TRBJ1-4; 9 positions agree with TRBD1. The CDR3 has 16 amino acids. The V gene's germline CDR1 is SEHNR and CDR2 FQNEAQ (reference sequence). The V segment lost 5 bases and the J segment 7 bases; nucleotides outside the gene matches: 11. CDR3 DNA sequence: TGTGCCAGCAGCCGTATACAGGGGGCGCTCAGTGAAAAACTGTTTTTT. This translates into CASSRIQGALSEKLFF.

The chain combines TRBV12-3 or TRBV12-4 with TRBJ2-7; D is unclear. This CDR3 comprises 12 residues. The germline V and J ends were trimmed by 7 bases and 8 bases, with 15 bases remaining between them. DNA of the CDR3: TGTGCCAGCAATAGTGGGCAGGCTAAGCAGTACTTC. Translating it yields CASNSGQAKQYF.

J is TRBJ2-2 and V is TRBV6-2 or TRBV6-3, with 9 bases fitting TRBD2. CDR3 length: 18 amino acids. The junction had 12 bases not matched to a gene; V was cut back by 4 bases and J by 3 bases. The germline CDR1 and CDR2 sequences are MNHEY and SVGEGT. CDR3 bases: TGTGCCAGCAGTTCAACTACTTATAGCGGGAGAGACACCGGGGAGCTGTTTTTT. Translation: CASSSTTYSGRDTGELFF.

The chain combines TRBV18 with TRBJ1-3; D remains unclear. CDR3 size: 16 residues. Between the trimmed V and J ends, which lost 3 bases and 0 bases, there was a span of 12 bases. Germline-derived CDR1 and CDR2 are KGHSH and LQKENI. CDR3 region: CASSPEGGFSGNTIYF. The CDR3 DNA is TGTGCCAGCTCACCGGAAGGCGGTTTCTCTGGAAACACCATATATTTT.

The V call is TRBV7-2, the J call TRBJ2-3; 8 bases agree with TRBD2. V was clipped by 5 bases and J by 0 bases; unmatched bases: 16. This CDR3 has 19 residues. Germline V gene data show CDR1 as SGHTA and CDR2 as FQGNSA. The CDR3 DNA follows: TGTGCCAGCAGCAACAAAGGCGGACTAGCTCTGAAGAGCACAGATACGCAGTATTTT. This gives the protein CASSNKGGLALKSTDTQYF.